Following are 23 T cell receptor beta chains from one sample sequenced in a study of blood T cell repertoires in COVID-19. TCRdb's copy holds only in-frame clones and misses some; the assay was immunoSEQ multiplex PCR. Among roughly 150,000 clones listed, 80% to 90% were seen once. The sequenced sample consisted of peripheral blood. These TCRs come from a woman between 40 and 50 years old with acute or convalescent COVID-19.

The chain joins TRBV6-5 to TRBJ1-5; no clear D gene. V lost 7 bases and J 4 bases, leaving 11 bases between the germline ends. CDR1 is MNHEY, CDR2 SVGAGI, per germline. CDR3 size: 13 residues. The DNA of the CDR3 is TGTGCCAGCACCGAACATGAAAATCAGCCCCAGCATTTT. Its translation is CASTEHENQPQHF.

The CDR3 spells CASSPPGGRHPQETQYF. In DNA form, the CDR3 reads TGTGCCAGCTCACCACCGGGCGGGAGGCACCCTCAAGAGACCCAGTACTTC. This chain links TRBV18 with TRBJ2-5; TRBD2 matches 8 bases. There are 17 residues in the CDR3. J was trimmed by 2 bases and V by 0 bases; bases with no gene match: 8. Germline V gene lookup returns CDR1 KGHSH and CDR2 LQKENI.

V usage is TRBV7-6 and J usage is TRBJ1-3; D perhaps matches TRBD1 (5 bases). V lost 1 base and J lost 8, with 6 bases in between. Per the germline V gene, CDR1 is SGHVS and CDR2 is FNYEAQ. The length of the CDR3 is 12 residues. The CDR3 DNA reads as TGTGCCAGCAGCTTAGGGGGCGACACCATATATTTT. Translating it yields CASSLGGDTIYF.

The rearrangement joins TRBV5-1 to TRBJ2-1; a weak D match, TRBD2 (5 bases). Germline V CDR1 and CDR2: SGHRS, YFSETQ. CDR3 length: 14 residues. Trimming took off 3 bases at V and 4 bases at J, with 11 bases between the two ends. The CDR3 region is CASSSDYLYNEQFF. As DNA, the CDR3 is TGCGCCAGCAGCTCCGACTATTTATACAATGAGCAGTTCTTC. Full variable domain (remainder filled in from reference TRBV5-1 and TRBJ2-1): KAGVTQTPRYLIKTRGQQVTLSCSPISGHRSVSWYQQTPGQGLQFLFEYFSETQRNKGNFPGRFSGRQFSNSRSEMNVSTLELGDSALYLCASSSDYLYNEQFFGPGTRLTVL.

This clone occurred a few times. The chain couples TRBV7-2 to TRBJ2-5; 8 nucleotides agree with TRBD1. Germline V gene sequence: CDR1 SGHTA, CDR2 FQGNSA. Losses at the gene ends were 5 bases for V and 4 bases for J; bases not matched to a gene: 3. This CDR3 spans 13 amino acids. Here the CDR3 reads CASSNDRGETQYF. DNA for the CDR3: TGTGCCAGCAGCAACGACAGGGGAGAGACCCAGTACTTC.

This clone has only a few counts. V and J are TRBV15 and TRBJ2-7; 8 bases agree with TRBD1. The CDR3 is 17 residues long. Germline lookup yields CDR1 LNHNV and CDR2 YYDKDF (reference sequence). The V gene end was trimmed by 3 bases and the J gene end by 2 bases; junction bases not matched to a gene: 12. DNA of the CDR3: TGTGCCACCAGCAGCGATAAGAGGCCGGGACAGGCCTACGAGCAGTACTTC. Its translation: CATSSDKRPGQAYEQYF.

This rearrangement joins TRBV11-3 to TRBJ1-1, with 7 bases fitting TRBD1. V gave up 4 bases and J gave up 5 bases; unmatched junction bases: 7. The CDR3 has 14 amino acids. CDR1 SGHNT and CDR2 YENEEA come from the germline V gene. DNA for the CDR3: TGTGCCAGCAGCTGGGAAGGGACAGCAACTGAAGCTTTCTTT. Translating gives CASSWEGTATEAFF.

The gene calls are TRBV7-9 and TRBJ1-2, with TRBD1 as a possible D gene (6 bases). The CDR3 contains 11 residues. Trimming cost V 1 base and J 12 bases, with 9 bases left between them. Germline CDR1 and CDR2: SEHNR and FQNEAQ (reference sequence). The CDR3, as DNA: TGTGCCAGCAGCTTAGAAGGACAGCACACCTTC. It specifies CASSLEGQHTF.

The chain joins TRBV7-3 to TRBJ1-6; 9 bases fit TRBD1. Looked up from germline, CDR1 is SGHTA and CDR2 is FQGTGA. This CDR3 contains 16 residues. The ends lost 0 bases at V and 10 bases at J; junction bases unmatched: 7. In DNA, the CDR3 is TGTGCCAGCAGCTTAACCATCGCGGGACAGGGCTCACCCCTCCACTTT. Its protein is CASSLTIAGQGSPLHF.

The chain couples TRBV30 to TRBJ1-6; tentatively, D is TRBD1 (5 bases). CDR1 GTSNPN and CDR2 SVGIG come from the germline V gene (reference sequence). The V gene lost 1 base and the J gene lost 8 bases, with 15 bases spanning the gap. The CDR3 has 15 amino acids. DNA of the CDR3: TGTGCCTGGAGTGCCGGGGGGGTCCTTTATTCACCCCTCCACTTT. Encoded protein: CAWSAGGVLYSPLHF.

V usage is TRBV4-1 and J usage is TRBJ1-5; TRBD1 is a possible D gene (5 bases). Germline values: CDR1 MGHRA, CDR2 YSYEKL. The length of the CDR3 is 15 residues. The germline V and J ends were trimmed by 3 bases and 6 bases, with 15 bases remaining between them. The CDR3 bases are TGCGCCAGCAGCCACCAAGACAGTCTCGGTCAGCCCCAGCATTTT. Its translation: CASSHQDSLGQPQHF.

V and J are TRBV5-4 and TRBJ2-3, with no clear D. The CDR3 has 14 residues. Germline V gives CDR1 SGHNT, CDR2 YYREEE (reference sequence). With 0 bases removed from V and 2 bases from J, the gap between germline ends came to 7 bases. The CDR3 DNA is TGTGCCAGCAGCTTGGGGCGGTACACAGATACGCAGTATTTT. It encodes CASSLGRYTDTQYF. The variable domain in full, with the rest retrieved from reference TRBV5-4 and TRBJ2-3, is ETGVTQSPTHLIKTRGQQVTLRCSSQSGHNTVSWYQQALGQGPQFIFQYYREEENGRGNFPPRFSGLQFPNYSSELNVNALELDDSALYLCASSLGRYTDTQYFGPGTRLTVL.

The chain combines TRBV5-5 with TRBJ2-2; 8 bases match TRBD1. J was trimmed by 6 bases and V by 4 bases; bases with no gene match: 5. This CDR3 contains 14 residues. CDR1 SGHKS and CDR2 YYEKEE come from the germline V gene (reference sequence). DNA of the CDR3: TGTGCCAGCAGCCCCGGACAGGGAGCCGGGGAGCTGTTTTTT. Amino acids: CASSPGQGAGELFF.

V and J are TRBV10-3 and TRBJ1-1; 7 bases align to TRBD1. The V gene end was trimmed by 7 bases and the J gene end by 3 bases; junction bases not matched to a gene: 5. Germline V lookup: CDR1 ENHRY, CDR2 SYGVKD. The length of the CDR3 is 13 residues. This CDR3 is CAITPTGDTEAFF. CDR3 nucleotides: TGTGCCATCACGCCAACAGGGGACACTGAAGCTTTCTTT.

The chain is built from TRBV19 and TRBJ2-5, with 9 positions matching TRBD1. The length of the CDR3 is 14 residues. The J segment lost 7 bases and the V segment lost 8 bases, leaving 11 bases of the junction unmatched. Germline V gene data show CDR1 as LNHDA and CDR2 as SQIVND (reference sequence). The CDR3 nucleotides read TGTGCCAGTTCCCAACAGGGGGCTGACGGGACCCAGTACTTC. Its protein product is CASSQQGADGTQYF.

The CDR3, as DNA: TGTGCCAGCTCACCACCGGAAGGGGTTAGTCAGCCCCAGCATTTT. It codes for CASSPPEGVSQPQHF. V and J are TRBV18 and TRBJ1-5; D is possibly TRBD1 (5 bases). Germline V gene data show CDR1 as KGHSH and CDR2 as LQKENI. Trimming cost V 0 bases and J 6 bases, with 12 bases left between them. The CDR3 is made up of 15 amino acids.

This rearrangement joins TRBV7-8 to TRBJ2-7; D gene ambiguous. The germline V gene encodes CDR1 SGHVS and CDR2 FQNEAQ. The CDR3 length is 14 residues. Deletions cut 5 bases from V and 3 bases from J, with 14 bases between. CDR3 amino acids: CASSPISRVYEQYF. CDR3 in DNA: TGTGCCAGCAGCCCAATCTCCCGCGTCTACGAGCAGTACTTC. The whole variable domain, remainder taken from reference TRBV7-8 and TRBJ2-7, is GAGVSQSPRYKVAKRGQDVALRCDPISGHVSLFWYQQALGQGPEFLTYFQNEAQLDKSGLPSDRFFAERPEGSVSTLKIQRTQQEDSAVYLCASSPISRVYEQYFGPGTRLTVT.

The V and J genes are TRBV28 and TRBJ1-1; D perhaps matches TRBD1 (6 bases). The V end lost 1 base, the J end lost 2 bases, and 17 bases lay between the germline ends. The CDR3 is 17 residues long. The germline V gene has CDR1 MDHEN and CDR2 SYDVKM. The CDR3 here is CASSLLGGQTENTEAFF. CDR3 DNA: TGTGCCAGCAGTTTATTAGGCGGACAGACCGAAAACACTGAAGCTTTCTTT. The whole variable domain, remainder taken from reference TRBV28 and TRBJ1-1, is DVKVTQSSRYLVKRTGEKVFLECVQDMDHENMFWYRQDPGLGLRLIYFSYDVKMKEKGDIPEGYSVSREKKERFSLILESASTNQTSMYLCASSLLGGQTENTEAFFGQGTRLTVV.

CDR3 loop: CAISENRQGRFGELFF. In DNA form, the CDR3 reads TGTGCCATCAGTGAGAATCGACAGGGAAGATTCGGGGAGCTGTTTTTT. This sequence joins TRBV10-3 and TRBJ2-2; 7 positions match TRBD1. J was trimmed by 7 bases and V by 2 bases; bases with no gene match: 10. The CDR3 runs 16 residues. Germline V gene sequence: CDR1 ENHRY, CDR2 SYGVKD.

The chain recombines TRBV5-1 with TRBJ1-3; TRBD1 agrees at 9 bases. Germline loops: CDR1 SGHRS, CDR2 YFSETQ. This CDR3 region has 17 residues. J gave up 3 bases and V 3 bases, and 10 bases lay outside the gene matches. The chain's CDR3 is CASSSTGGPLFGNTIYF. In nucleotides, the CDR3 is TGCGCCAGCAGCTCGACAGGGGGACCGCTCTTTGGAAACACCATATATTTT.

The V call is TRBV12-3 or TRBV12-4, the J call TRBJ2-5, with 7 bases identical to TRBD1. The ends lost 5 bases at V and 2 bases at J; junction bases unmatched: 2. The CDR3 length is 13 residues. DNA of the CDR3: TGTGCCAGCAGTCCGGGACAGCAAGAGACCCAGTACTTC. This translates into CASSPGQQETQYF.

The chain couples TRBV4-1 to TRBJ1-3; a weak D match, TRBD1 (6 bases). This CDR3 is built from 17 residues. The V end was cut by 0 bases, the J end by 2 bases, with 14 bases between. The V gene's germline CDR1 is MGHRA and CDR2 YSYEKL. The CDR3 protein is CASSQEPGALAGNTIYF. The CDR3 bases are TGCGCCAGCAGCCAAGAACCAGGGGCATTGGCTGGAAACACCATATATTTT.

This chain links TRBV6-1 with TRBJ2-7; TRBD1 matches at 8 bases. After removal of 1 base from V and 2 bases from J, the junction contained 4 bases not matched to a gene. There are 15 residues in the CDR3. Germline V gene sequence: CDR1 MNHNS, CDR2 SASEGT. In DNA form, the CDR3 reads TGTGCCAGCAGTGAAGGACAGGGGTTAACCTACGAGCAGTACTTC. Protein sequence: CASSEGQGLTYEQYF.